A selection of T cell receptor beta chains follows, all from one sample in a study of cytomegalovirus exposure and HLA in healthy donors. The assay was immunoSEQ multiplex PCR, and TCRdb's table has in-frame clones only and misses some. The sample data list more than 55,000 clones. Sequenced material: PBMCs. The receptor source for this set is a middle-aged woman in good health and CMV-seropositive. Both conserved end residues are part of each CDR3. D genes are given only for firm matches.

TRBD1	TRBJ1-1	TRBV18	CASSPAVTGIINTEAFF	TGTGCCAGCTCACCGGCGGTGACAGGGATAATAAACACTGAAGCTTTCTTT
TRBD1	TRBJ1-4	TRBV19	CASSDRGQSEKLFF	TGTGCCAGCTCAGACAGGGGACAGAGTGAAAAACTGTTTTTT
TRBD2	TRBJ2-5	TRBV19	CASSIGLAGGYETQYF	TGTGCCAGTAGTATCGGACTAGCGGGAGGCTACGAGACCCAGTACTTC
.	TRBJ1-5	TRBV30	CAWSGGQGQPQHF	TGTGCCTGGAGTGGTGGGCAGGGCCAGCCCCAGCATTTT
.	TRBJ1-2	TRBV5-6	CASSLGAIYGYTF	TGTGCCAGCAGCTTGGGTGCTATCTATGGCTACACCTTC
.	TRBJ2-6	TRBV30	CAWTPGRTSAGANVLTF	TGTGCCTGGACCCCGGGGAGAACCTCGGCTGGGGCCAACGTCCTGACTTTC
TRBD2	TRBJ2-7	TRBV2	CASSTRLAGAGNEQYF	TGTGCCAGCAGTACACGACTAGCGGGAGCGGGTAACGAGCAGTACTTC
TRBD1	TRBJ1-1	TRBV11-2	CASTPTGSNTEAFF	TGTGCCAGCACCCCGACAGGGTCGAACACTGAAGCTTTCTTT
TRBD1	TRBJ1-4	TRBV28	CASTLSGGRRIGEKLFF	TGTGCCAGCACCCTATCAGGGGGCCGAAGGATTGGTGAAAAACTGTTTTTT
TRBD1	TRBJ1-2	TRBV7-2	CASTLNRDRGQGGYTF	TGTGCCAGCACCTTAAACCGGGACAGGGGGCAGGGTGGCTACACCTTC
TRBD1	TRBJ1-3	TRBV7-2	CASSLVRGPGNTIYF	TGTGCCAGCAGCTTAGTGAGGGGGCCTGGAAACACCATATATTTT
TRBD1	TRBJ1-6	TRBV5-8	CASSLSPGTGLYNSPLHF	TGTGCCAGCAGCCTATCCCCGGGGACAGGACTTTATAATTCACCCCTCCACTTT
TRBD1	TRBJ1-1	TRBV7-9	CASSLVGGGTEAFF	TGTGCCAGCAGCTTAGTAGGGGGCGGCACTGAAGCTTTCTTT